Here is one TCR beta chain with its context. What it recognizes is unknown. The method was immunoSEQ multiplex PCR; TCRdb's version includes in-frame clones alone and lacks a portion of them. The data contain around 200,000 clones, about 90% of them singletons. Trimming stripped 5 bases from V and 1 base from J, with 9 bases between. Looked up from germline, CDR1 is MNHEY and CDR2 is SVGAGI. This CDR3 is 13 amino acids long. This sample was included in a study of T cell responses to AZD1222 COVID-19 vaccine. Findings and limits, study-wide: Spike-specific TCR breadth and depth both grew after two AZD1222 doses.

This chain joins TRBV6-5 and TRBJ2-7; possibly TRBD1 for D (5 bases). This clonotype was obtained from an adult in good health. This specimen consisted of peripheral blood, obtained on day 0 of AZD1222 vaccination. DNA of the CDR3: TGTGCCAGCAGTAACCAGGGTTCCTACGAGCAGTACTTC. Translation gives CASSNQGSYEQYF.